This TCR beta chain was recovered during a study of blood T cells in healthy people across ages. V dropped 5 bases and J dropped 1 base, with 7 bases sitting between them. CDR1 is KGHDR and CDR2 is SFDVKD in the germline V gene. The CDR3 is made up of 13 amino acids. As concerns this clonotype: Its antigen remains unknown.

Study-wide results and limits: Per million T cells, TCR beta diversity dropped about linearly as age rose.

Primers used in a second PCR of roughly 6 to 11 cycles were a sample-barcoded 5' primer and a J-beta primer mix. Each CDR3 protein gets one entry after TCRdb re-called the 5' RACE reads with MiXCR. This table has 540,000 or so distinct CDR3 sequences, roughly 29% appearing once. Sequenced input: blood. The chain links TRBV24-1 to TRBJ1-1; no firm D call. This receptor was taken from a woman in her seventies in good health. For the CDR3, the DNA is TGTGCCACCAGTGGGGCAGGGAACACTGAAGCTTTCTTT. Translation: CATSGAGNTEAFF.